Each of the 30 T cell receptor beta chains below was sequenced from the same sample in a study of T-cell memory formation after mild COVID-19. A single record per CDR3 protein comes from TCRdb applying MiXCR to the 5' RACE reads. The sample lists about 340,000 distinct CDR3 sequences, roughly 15% occurring once. The specimen was PBMCs or a T cell subset sorted from them (not recorded which). The receptors were gathered from a man in his late teens or twenties who had mild COVID-19 (a few samples of this study predate the infection). Cell type and time point are not known.

The chain has TRBV4-1 and TRBJ1-1; tentatively, D is TRBD1 (6 bases). Per germline, CDR1 MGHRA and CDR2 YSYEKL. The CDR3 consists of 13 residues. With 3 bases removed from V and 5 bases from J, the gap between germline ends came to 10 bases. In DNA form, the CDR3 reads TGCGCCAGCAGCCAGTACAGGGAAACTGAAGCTTTCTTT. Translating gives CASSQYRETEAFF.

This clonotype turned up a few times. The chain uses TRBV5-1 and TRBJ2-3, with a weak D call TRBD2 (6 bases). The CDR3 is 15 amino acids. Germline CDR1 SGHRS, CDR2 YFSETQ. Trimming cost V 1 base and J 4 bases, with 13 bases left between them. CDR3 protein: CASSLIGGDPDTQYF. CDR3 bases: TGCGCCAGCAGCTTGATCGGCGGGGACCCAGATACGCAGTATTTT.

This clonotype was seen a few times. The rearrangement links TRBV6-2 or TRBV6-3 to TRBJ2-2; D remains ambiguous. The CDR3 covers 16 residues. CDR1 and CDR2 from the germline V gene are MNHEY and SVGEGT. V shed 0 bases and J shed 0 bases, with 8 bases lying between them. The CDR3 region is CASSYSRRSNTGELFF. The CDR3 DNA follows: TGTGCCAGCAGTTACTCGCGGCGATCGAACACCGGGGAGCTGTTTTTT.

The chain uses TRBV10-1 and TRBJ2-7, with 12 bases matching TRBD1. The CDR3 has 19 amino acids. After removal of 4 bases from V and 3 bases from J, the junction contained 16 bases not matched to a gene. CDR1 and CDR2 (germline): WNHNN, SYGVQD (reference sequence). CDR3 DNA sequence: TGCGCCAGCAGTGGCCCTCCGGGACAGGGGGCCTCCGCCGACTACGAGCAGTACTTC. Translating it yields CASSGPPGQGASADYEQYF.

The chain joins TRBV4-1 to TRBJ1-1, with TRBD1 as a possible D gene (6 bases). The germline V gene has CDR1 MGHRA and CDR2 YSYEKL. Trimming pared 1 base from V and 7 bases from J, leaving 16 bases between. This CDR3 spans 15 amino acids. DNA of the CDR3: TGCGCCAGCAGCCAAGGGCAGGGGAAGAGGAATGAAGCTTTCTTT. This codes for CASSQGQGKRNEAFF.

This clonotype occurred many times. The chain recombines TRBV5-1 with TRBJ2-7, with unresolved D. In germline, CDR1 is SGHRS, CDR2 YFSETQ. This CDR3 is built from 13 residues. Between the trimmed V and J ends, which lost 0 bases and 0 bases, there was a span of 4 bases. The CDR3, as DNA: TGCGCCAGCAGCTTGGACGGCTCCTACGAGCAGTACTTC. Encoded protein: CASSLDGSYEQYF. Supplemented by reference TRBV5-1 and TRBJ2-7, the full variable domain reads KAGVTQTPRYLIKTRGQQVTLSCSPISGHRSVSWYQQTPGQGLQFLFEYFSETQRNKGNFPGRFSGRQFSNSRSEMNVSTLELGDSALYLCASSLDGSYEQYFGPGTRLTVT.

This clonotype was recorded at least ten times. The chain employs TRBV11-2 and TRBJ2-3; 7 nucleotides line up with TRBD2. The ends lost 6 bases at V and 4 bases at J; junction bases unmatched: 7. The germline gives CDR1 SGHAT, CDR2 FQNNGV. This CDR3 comprises 14 residues. The chain's CDR3 is CASSPGAGADTQYF. CDR3 nucleotide sequence: TGTGCCAGCAGTCCCGGGGCGGGAGCAGATACGCAGTATTTT.

The chain is built from TRBV5-1 and TRBJ2-3; D is perhaps TRBD2 (6 bases). This CDR3 is built from 16 residues. Per germline, CDR1 SGHRS and CDR2 YFSETQ. The germline V and J ends were trimmed by 2 bases and 5 bases, with 18 bases remaining between them. CDR3 region: CASSFVSSSGEDTQYF. DNA for the CDR3: TGCGCCAGCAGCTTCGTGAGTTCATCGGGGGAAGATACGCAGTATTTT.

The chain uses TRBV5-5 and TRBJ1-5; tentative D call: TRBD1 (6 bases). Germline V gene data show CDR1 as SGHKS and CDR2 as YYEKEE (reference sequence). The CDR3 has 15 residues. Trimming left V 4 bases short and J 0 bases short, with 11 bases between. The CDR3 loop is CASSAGDLSNQPQHF. The CDR3 region has the DNA TGTGCCAGCAGCGCAGGGGATCTTAGCAATCAGCCCCAGCATTTT.

This chain joins TRBV10-3 and TRBJ2-3; TRBD1 aligns across 7 bases. Germline values: CDR1 ENHRY, CDR2 SYGVKD. CDR3 length: 14 amino acids. Germline trimming cut 6 bases from V and 2 bases from J; bases unmatched to any gene: 5. The CDR3 region has the DNA TGTGCCATCAGCATACAGGGGCTCACAGATACGCAGTATTTT. Translated, it gives CAISIQGLTDTQYF.

J is TRBJ1-6 and V is TRBV28; D is ambiguous. V was shortened by 5 bases and J by 10 bases, with 9 bases between the two germline ends. This CDR3 contains 12 residues. CDR1 MDHEN and CDR2 SYDVKM come from the germline V gene. For the CDR3, the DNA is TGTGCCAGCAGTCGGGGTCTCTCACCCCTCCACTTT. Translation gives CASSRGLSPLHF.

The CDR3 DNA sequence: TGTGCCAGCGGGAGTGGAGGGTACGAGCAGTACTTC. It specifies CASGSGGYEQYF. This chain joins TRBV9 and TRBJ2-7, with D possibly being TRBD2 (6 bases). This CDR3 spans 12 amino acids. Trimming pared 7 bases from V and 4 bases from J, leaving 12 bases between. Germline loops: CDR1 SGDLS, CDR2 YYNGEE.

This clonotype has only a few counts. The gene calls are TRBV24-1 and TRBJ2-1, with 8 positions matching TRBD2. The germline CDR1 and CDR2 sequences are KGHDR and SFDVKD. CDR3 length: 16 amino acids. V dropped 4 bases and J dropped 7; count of bases not matched to a gene: 11. The CDR3 DNA is TGTGCCACCAGTGAGATGAAGAGCGGGGGATGGAATGAGCAGTTCTTC. Translation: CATSEMKSGGWNEQFF.

The chain uses TRBV6-5 and TRBJ2-3; D tentatively reads TRBD1 or TRBD2 (6 bases each). This CDR3 contains 16 residues. Germline V CDR1 and CDR2: MNHEY, SVGAGI. V was clipped by 5 bases and J by 0 bases, with 15 bases between them. DNA for the CDR3: TGTGCCAGCAGTAGGGACTCGGGGGCAAGCACAGATACGCAGTATTTT. Amino acids: CASSRDSGASTDTQYF.

This clonotype was counted many times. The gene calls are TRBV3-1 and TRBJ2-2; D unresolved. Trimming took off 4 bases at V and 4 bases at J, with 10 bases between the two ends. The CDR3 sequence is 14 residues long. Germline CDR1 reads LGHDT; CDR2 reads YNNKEL (reference sequence). The CDR3 spells CASSRTGVTGELFF. For the CDR3, the DNA is TGTGCCAGCAGCCGAACGGGCGTCACCGGGGAGCTGTTTTTT.

The chain has TRBV6-1 and TRBJ1-2; D is unclear. With 5 bases removed from V and 9 bases from J, the gap between germline ends came to 22 bases. The germline CDR1 and CDR2 sequences are MNHNS and SASEGT. This CDR3 region has 15 residues. The CDR3 bases are TGTGCCAGCAGTATCAGAGACGCCGGCGGGTTTAGCTACACCTTC. This encodes CASSIRDAGGFSYTF.

This clonotype appeared a few times. This chain links TRBV10-3 with TRBJ1-5, with D hard to call. Deletions cut 7 bases from V and 1 base from J, with 8 bases between. Germline V gene data show CDR1 as ENHRY and CDR2 as SYGVKD. This CDR3 region has 13 residues. CDR3 region: CAIKARSNQPQHF. As DNA, the CDR3 is TGTGCCATCAAGGCTCGGAGCAATCAGCCCCAGCATTTT.

This clonotype was seen a few times. The J gene is TRBJ2-5, the V gene TRBV28; 8 positions match TRBD2. The J segment lost 5 bases and the V segment lost 3 bases, leaving 8 bases of the junction unmatched. This CDR3 has 15 amino acids. CDR1 and CDR2 from the germline V gene are MDHEN and SYDVKM. The CDR3 region has the DNA TGTGCCAGCAGTTTGGATGTCGGGGGGGGGGAGACCCAGTACTTC. Translating it yields CASSLDVGGGETQYF.

The chain combines TRBV18 with TRBJ2-1, with a tentative D call TRBD2 (5 bases). Trimming cost V 0 bases and J 0 bases, with 12 bases left between them. The CDR3 covers 17 residues. Germline V gene data show CDR1 as KGHSH and CDR2 as LQKENI. The CDR3 loop is CASSPPLAKSSYNEQFF. The CDR3 DNA reads TGTGCCAGCTCACCACCCCTAGCCAAAAGCTCCTACAATGAGCAGTTCTTC.

There are many counts of this clonotype. The chain has TRBV5-1 and TRBJ2-3; no firm D call. The CDR3 is 16 residues long. Germline V CDR1 and CDR2: SGHRS, YFSETQ. V dropped 0 bases and J dropped 0 bases, with 11 bases sitting between them. CDR3 residues: CASSLGGMTSTDTQYF. CDR3 DNA: TGCGCCAGCAGCTTGGGGGGAATGACTAGCACAGATACGCAGTATTTT. Full variable domain (outside the CDR3, taken from reference TRBV5-1 and TRBJ2-3): KAGVTQTPRYLIKTRGQQVTLSCSPISGHRSVSWYQQTPGQGLQFLFEYFSETQRNKGNFPGRFSGRQFSNSRSEMNVSTLELGDSALYLCASSLGGMTSTDTQYFGPGTRLTVL.

The J gene is TRBJ2-7, the V gene TRBV20-1; 7 nucleotides align to TRBD1. Trimming at V came to 6 bases and at J to 4 bases, leaving 9 bases not matched to a gene. Germline V gene sequence: CDR1 DFQATT, CDR2 SNEGSKA (reference sequence). This CDR3 spans 13 amino acids. CDR3 amino acids: CSAKQGRLYEQYV. CDR3 sequence (DNA): TGCAGTGCCAAACAGGGGCGGCTTTACGAGCAGTACGTC.

The rearrangement joins TRBV3-1 to TRBJ1-2; D unresolved. V was clipped by 4 bases and J by 5 bases, with 17 bases between them. Germline CDR1 reads LGHDT; CDR2 reads YNNKEL (reference sequence). This CDR3 contains 15 residues. CDR3 nucleotides: TGTGCCAGCAGCCGCCAATTGGACGTACTATATGGCTACACCTTC. It codes for CASSRQLDVLYGYTF.

A few counts support this clonotype. The chain joins TRBV15 to TRBJ2-5; TRBD1 or TRBD2 may be the D gene (5 bases each). CDR1 LNHNV and CDR2 YYDKDF come from the germline V gene (reference sequence). The CDR3 has 15 amino acids. Trimming pared 8 bases from V and 5 bases from J, leaving 21 bases between. DNA of the CDR3: TGTGCCACCGGCGCACCCAGAACTTGGGGGGAGACCCAGTACTTC. It encodes CATGAPRTWGETQYF. Looking up the rest from reference TRBV15 and TRBJ2-5 gives the full variable domain: DAMVIQNPRYQVTQFGKPVTLSCSQTLNHNVMYWYQQKSSQAPKLLFHYYDKDFNNEADTPDNFQSRRPNTSFCFLDIRSPGLGDTAMYLCATGAPRTWGETQYFGPGTRLLVL.

This clonotype showed up many times. This chain uses TRBV5-1 with TRBJ1-6; 9 bases are shared with TRBD1. Unmatched junction bases numbered 9, after V lost 4 bases and J lost 10 bases. Germline CDR1 is SGHRS and CDR2 is YFSETQ. This CDR3 has 15 residues. The CDR3 region is CASSPGGQGWSPLHF. The CDR3 DNA reads TGCGCCAGCAGCCCCGGGGGACAGGGTTGGTCACCCCTCCACTTT.

This clonotype was found a few times. In nucleotides, the CDR3 is TGTGCCAGCAGCGGCGGTCACCCCCGGGATCAGCCCCAGCATTTT. Protein product: CASSGGHPRDQPQHF. V gene TRBV7-8 combines with J gene TRBJ1-5; no clear D gene. The CDR3 loop spans 15 amino acids. Germline CDR1 reads SGHVS; CDR2 reads FQNEAQ. V was pared by 5 bases and J by 5 bases, with 16 bases between.

This clonotype was detected only a few times. The chain carries TRBV18 and TRBJ1-6; 10 bases map to TRBD1. The CDR3 length is 13 residues. Germline V gene lookup returns CDR1 KGHSH and CDR2 LQKENI. Trimming removed 0 bases from V and 13 bases from J; junction bases left unmatched: 0. The CDR3 spells CASSPPDRGPLHF. The CDR3 nucleotides read TGTGCCAGCTCACCACCGGACAGGGGGCCCCTCCACTTT. Full variable domain (outside the CDR3, taken from reference TRBV18 and TRBJ1-6): NAGVMQNPRHLVRRRGQEARLRCSPMKGHSHVYWYRQLPEEGLKFMVYLQKENIIDESGMPKERFSAEFPKEGPSILRIQQVVRGDSAAYFCASSPPDRGPLHFGNGTRLTVT.

This clonotype has a count of ten or more. The chain has TRBV5-1 and TRBJ1-1; D is perhaps TRBD1 (5 bases). CDR1 SGHRS and CDR2 YFSETQ come from the germline V gene. The V and J ends lost 3 bases and 3 bases respectively, with 15 bases between them. This CDR3 region has 15 residues. The CDR3 nucleotides are TGCGCCAGCAGCTCGGGACCCCCACGGGACACTGAAGCTTTCTTT. It yields the protein CASSSGPPRDTEAFF.

CDR3 in amino acids: CASRGVEAFF. In DNA form, the CDR3 reads TGTGCCAGCAGGGGGGTCGAGGCTTTCTTT. This chain uses TRBV12-3 or TRBV12-4 with TRBJ1-1; maybe TRBD1 (5 bases). CDR3 length: 10 amino acids. Deletions cut 6 bases from V and 11 bases from J, with 10 bases between.

The sample holds a few counts of this clonotype. The V and J genes are TRBV29-1 and TRBJ1-2; unclear D gene. This CDR3 has 16 amino acids. Germline CDR1 reads SQVTM; CDR2 reads ANQGSEA. Trimming took off 4 bases at V and 8 bases at J, with 26 bases between the two ends. CDR3: CSVGGDGQTAMRGYTF. CDR3 sequence (DNA): TGCAGCGTTGGGGGAGACGGGCAGACGGCTATGAGGGGCTACACCTTC.

In this sample, this clonotype turned up a few times. The chain employs TRBV9 and TRBJ2-4; 7 nucleotides agree with TRBD2. CDR3 length equals 12 residues. CDR1 is SGDLS and CDR2 is YYNGEE in the germline V gene. Trimming removed 3 bases from V and 6 bases from J; junction bases left unmatched: 0. The CDR3 here is CASSASGNIQYF. CDR3 in DNA: TGTGCCAGCAGCGCTAGCGGAAACATTCAGTACTTC.